Listed below are T cell receptor beta chains from one sample, sequenced in a study of cytomegalovirus exposure and HLA in healthy donors. Sequencing was performed with immunoSEQ multiplex PCR; in TCRdb, only in-frame clones are kept and a portion is missing. The table has roughly 90,000 clones, approximately 84% seen once; the top ten hold around 1.9%. Sequencing used PBMCs. All receptors derive from a young man in good health and CMV-seronegative. Both conserved end residues are part of each CDR3. The D gene is left open where the match is weak. The size of a clone is reported for some rows only, either as once, few or many, or as a class for expanded clones.

TRBJ1-1 | . | TRBV11-3 | TRBD1 | CASSSGQGGTEAFF | TGTGCCAGCAGCTCGGGACAGGGGGGCACTGAAGCTTTCTTT
TRBJ1-1 | . | TRBV6-5 | . | CASSTSTGEAFF | TGTGCCAGCAGCACCTCAACAGGCGAAGCTTTCTTT
TRBJ2-2 | . | TRBV7-7 | TRBD2 | CASSSRTSGSSGELFF | TGTGCTAGCAGCTCGCGGACTAGCGGGAGCTCCGGGGAGCTGTTTTTT
TRBJ1-5 | few | TRBV5-8 | . | CASTLQFSQPQHF | TGTGCCAGCACCCTACAGTTCAGTCAGCCCCAGCATTTT
TRBJ1-2 | . | TRBV6-5 | . | CASSPGGGGYGYTF | TGTGCCAGCAGCCCGGGCGGGGGCGGATATGGCTACACCTTC
TRBJ2-7 | . | TRBV4-1 | TRBD2 | CASSPRAGGAGDWYEQYF | TGCGCCAGCAGCCCGCGGGCGGGTGGGGCGGGAGACTGGTACGAGCAGTACTTC
TRBJ1-1 | once | TRBV25-1 | . | CASSDGGGAHPNEAFF | TGTGCCAGCAGTGATGGGGGAGGGGCGCATCCGAATGAAGCTTTCTTT
TRBJ2-7 | . | TRBV30 | TRBD1 | CAWTAGGSYEQYF | TGTGCCTGGACGGCAGGGGGCTCCTACGAGCAGTACTTC
TRBJ1-5 | . | TRBV5-1 | . | CASSLMSGNQPQHF | TGCGCCAGCAGCTTGATGAGTGGCAATCAGCCCCAGCATTTT
TRBJ1-1 | . | TRBV28 | TRBD1 | CASSFPYGQGARTEAFF | TGTGCCAGCAGCTTCCCCTACGGACAGGGGGCAAGAACTGAAGCTTTCTTT
TRBJ2-2 | . | TRBV7-9 | TRBD2 | CASKGLAGGAGELFF | TGTGCCAGCAAGGGACTAGCGGGAGGCGCCGGGGAGCTGTTTTTT
TRBJ1-5 | . | TRBV27 | . | CASSSTGNQPQHF | TGTGCCAGCAGTTCAACAGGTAATCAGCCCCAGCATTTT
TRBJ1-4 | . | TRBV9 | . | CASSVGRVINEKLFF | TGTGCCAGCAGCGTAGGCAGGGTTATTAATGAAAAACTGTTTTTT
TRBJ1-2 | few | TRBV19 | TRBD1 | CASSNSGGNYGYTF | TGTGCCAGTAGTAACTCAGGGGGAAACTATGGCTACACCTTC
TRBJ1-6 | . | TRBV6-1 | TRBD1 | CASSRQGGNSPLHF | TGTGCCAGCAGTCGACAGGGTGGTAATTCACCCCTCCACTTT
TRBJ1-5 | . | TRBV28 | . | CASSAPVEPQHF | TGTGCCAGCAGCGCCCCCGTAGAGCCCCAGCATTTT
TRBJ1-2 | . | TRBV5-1 | TRBD1 | CASSERTGNYGYTF | TGCGCCAGCAGCGAACGGACAGGCAACTATGGCTACACCTTC
TRBJ2-1 | . | TRBV10-3 | . | CAISQNYEQFF | TGTGCCATCAGTCAAAACTATGAGCAGTTCTTC
TRBJ1-1 | . | TRBV7-9 | . | CASSLRDFYTEAFF | TGTGCCAGCAGCTTAAGGGACTTTTACACTGAAGCTTTCTTT
TRBJ1-2 | . | TRBV29-1 | . | CSVESGGGGGYGYTF | TGCAGCGTTGAATCGGGGGGCGGTGGGGGCTATGGCTACACCTTC
TRBJ2-3 | . | TRBV5-4 | TRBD1 | CASSLSRDRDPSTDTQYF | TGTGCCAGCAGCTTGTCCCGGGACAGGGATCCTAGCACAGATACGCAGTATTTT
TRBJ2-5 | . | TRBV10-1 | TRBD2 | CASSESGRETQYF | TGCGCCAGCAGTGAGAGCGGGAGGGAGACCCAGTACTTC
TRBJ1-3 | few | TRBV7-2 | TRBD1 | CASSHLGQGGNTIYF | TGTGCCAGCAGCCATCTGGGACAGGGAGGAAACACCATATATTTT
TRBJ1-1 | . | TRBV7-9 | TRBD1 | CASSLPRQGANTEAFF | TGTGCCAGCAGCTTACCCAGACAGGGGGCGAACACTGAAGCTTTCTTT
TRBJ2-1 | . | TRBV30 | TRBD1 | CAWSAGQGTSSYNEQFF | TGTGCCTGGAGTGCGGGACAGGGCACGAGCTCCTACAATGAGCAGTTCTTC
TRBJ2-7 | . | TRBV11-2 | TRBD2 | CASSPPGTSGYEQYF | TGTGCCAGCAGCCCGCCCGGGACTAGCGGATACGAGCAGTACTTC
TRBJ2-5 | . | TRBV15 | . | CATTPSGGIQETQYF | TGTGCCACCACCCCGAGCGGAGGGATCCAAGAGACCCAGTACTTC
TRBJ2-1 | . | TRBV27 | . | CASSQKVGTGHNEQFF | TGTGCCAGCAGCCAAAAAGTGGGGACTGGGCACAATGAGCAGTTCTTC
TRBJ2-7 | . | TRBV30 | TRBD2 | CAWSVAGGSHEQYF | TGTGCCTGGAGTGTGGCGGGAGGGTCCCACGAGCAGTACTTC
TRBJ2-1 | . | TRBV28 | . | CASSFSRPRGGAQFF | TGTGCCAGCAGTTTTTCGAGACCCCGGGGAGGAGCGCAGTTCTTC
TRBJ1-1 | . | TRBV7-8 | TRBD1 | CASSRDRDEAFF | TGTGCCAGCAGCCGTGACAGGGATGAAGCTTTCTTT
TRBJ1-1 | few | TRBV6-1 | . | CAIGGWNTEAFF | TGTGCCATTGGGGGCTGGAACACTGAAGCTTTCTTT
TRBJ2-3 | . | TRBV9 | . | CASSGQGDTQYF | TGTGCCAGCAGCGGTCAGGGAGATACGCAGTATTTT
TRBJ2-5 | . | TRBV27 | TRBD1 | CASSSTGQARTQETQYF | TGTGCCAGCAGTTCCACGGGACAGGCTCGAACCCAAGAGACCCAGTACTTC
TRBJ1-1 | . | TRBV30 | . | CAWNGMPVNTEAFF | TGTGCCTGGAACGGGATGCCCGTGAACACTGAAGCTTTCTTT
TRBJ2-6 | once | TRBV7-9 | TRBD1 | CASSLTGAGANVLTF | TGTGCCAGCAGCCTTACAGGGGCTGGGGCCAACGTCCTGACTTTC
TRBJ1-1 | . | TRBV4-1 | TRBD1 | CASSQKTGVVTFF | TGCGCCAGCAGCCAAAAAACAGGGGTCGTGACTTTCTTT
TRBJ2-7 | . | TRBV10-3 | TRBD2 | CAISGRSGSSYEQYF | TGTGCCATCAGTGGGAGAAGCGGGAGCTCCTACGAGCAGTACTTC
TRBJ2-1 | . | TRBV5-8 | . | CASSLKLGGTLYNEQFF | TGTGCCAGCAGCTTGAAGTTGGGCGGGACCCTTTACAATGAGCAGTTCTTC
TRBJ2-7 | . | TRBV27 | TRBD1 | CASYQGASPYEQYF | TGTGCCAGCTACCAGGGGGCGTCCCCCTACGAGCAGTACTTC
TRBJ1-1 | . | TRBV29-1 | TRBD1 | CSVGDRQNTEAFF | TGCAGCGTGGGGGACAGGCAAAACACTGAAGCTTTCTTT
TRBJ2-3 | . | TRBV29-1 | TRBD2 | CSELGGGTDTQYF | TGCAGCGAGCTTGGGGGGGGCACAGATACGCAGTATTTT
TRBJ1-2 | . | TRBV5-6 | . | CASSLAGRANYGYTF | TGTGCCAGCAGCTTGGCCGGCAGGGCTAACTATGGCTACACCTTC
TRBJ2-7 | . | TRBV6-5 | TRBD1 | CASRVPGQGAYEQYF | TGTGCCAGCAGGGTTCCGGGACAGGGCGCCTACGAGCAGTACTTC
TRBJ1-2 | once | TRBV19 | . | CASSMAGLYGYTF | TGTGCCAGTAGTATGGCGGGGCTCTATGGCTACACCTTC